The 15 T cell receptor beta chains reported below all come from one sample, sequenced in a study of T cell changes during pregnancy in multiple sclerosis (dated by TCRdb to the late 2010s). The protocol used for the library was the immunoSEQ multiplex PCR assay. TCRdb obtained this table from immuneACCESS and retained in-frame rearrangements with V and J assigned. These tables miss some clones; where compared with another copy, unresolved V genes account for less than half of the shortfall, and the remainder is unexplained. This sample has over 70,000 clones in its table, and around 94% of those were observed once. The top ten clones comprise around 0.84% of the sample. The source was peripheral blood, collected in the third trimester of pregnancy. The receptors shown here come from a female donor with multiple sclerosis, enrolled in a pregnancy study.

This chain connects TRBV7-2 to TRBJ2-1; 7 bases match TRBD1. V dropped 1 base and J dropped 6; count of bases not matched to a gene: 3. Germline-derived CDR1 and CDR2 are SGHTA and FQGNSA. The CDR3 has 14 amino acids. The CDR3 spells CASSLGQGINEQFF. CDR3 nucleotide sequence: TGTGCCAGCAGCTTAGGACAGGGTATCAATGAGCAGTTCTTC. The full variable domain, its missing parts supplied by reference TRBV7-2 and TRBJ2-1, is GAGVSQSPSNKVTEKGKDVELRCDPISGHTALYWYRQSLGQGLEFLIYFQGNSAPDKSGLPSDRFSAERTGGSVSTLTIQRTQQEDSAVYLCASSLGQGINEQFFGPGTRLTVL.

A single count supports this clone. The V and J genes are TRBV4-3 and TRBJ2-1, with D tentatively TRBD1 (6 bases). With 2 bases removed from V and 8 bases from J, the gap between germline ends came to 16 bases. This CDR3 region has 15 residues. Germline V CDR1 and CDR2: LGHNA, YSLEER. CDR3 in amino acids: CASSQILGAAYEQFF. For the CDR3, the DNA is TGCGCCAGCAGCCAAATCTTGGGGGCCGCCTATGAGCAGTTCTTC.

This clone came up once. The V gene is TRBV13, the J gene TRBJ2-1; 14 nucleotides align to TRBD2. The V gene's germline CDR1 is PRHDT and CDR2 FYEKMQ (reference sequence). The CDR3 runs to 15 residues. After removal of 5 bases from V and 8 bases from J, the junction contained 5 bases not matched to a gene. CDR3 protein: CASSPGTSGSYEQFF. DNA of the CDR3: TGTGCCAGCAGCCCAGGGACTAGCGGGAGCTATGAGCAGTTCTTC.

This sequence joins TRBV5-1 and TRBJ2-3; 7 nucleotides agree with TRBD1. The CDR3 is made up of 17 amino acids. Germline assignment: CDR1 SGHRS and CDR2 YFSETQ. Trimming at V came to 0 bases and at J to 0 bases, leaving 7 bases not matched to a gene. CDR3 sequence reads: CASSLGNRGSSTDTQYF. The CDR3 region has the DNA TGCGCCAGCAGCTTGGGGAACAGGGGCTCTAGCACAGATACGCAGTATTTT.

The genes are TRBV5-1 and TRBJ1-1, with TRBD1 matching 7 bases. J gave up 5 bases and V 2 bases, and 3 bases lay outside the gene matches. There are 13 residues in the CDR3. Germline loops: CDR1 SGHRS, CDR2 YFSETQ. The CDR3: CASSFTGETEAFF. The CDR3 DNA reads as TGCGCCAGCAGCTTCACAGGGGAGACTGAAGCTTTCTTT.

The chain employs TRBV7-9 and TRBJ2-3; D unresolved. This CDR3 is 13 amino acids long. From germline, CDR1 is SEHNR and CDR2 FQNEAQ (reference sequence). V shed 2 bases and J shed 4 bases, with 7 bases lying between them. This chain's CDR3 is CASSLYEADTQYF. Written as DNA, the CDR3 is TGTGCCAGCAGCTTATACGAGGCAGATACGCAGTATTTT.

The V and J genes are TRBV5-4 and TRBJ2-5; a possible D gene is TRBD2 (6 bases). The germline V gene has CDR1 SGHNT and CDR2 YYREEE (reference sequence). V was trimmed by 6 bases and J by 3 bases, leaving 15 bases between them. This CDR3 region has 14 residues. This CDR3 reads CASTDQVAEETQYF. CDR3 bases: TGTGCCAGCACCGACCAGGTAGCGGAAGAGACCCAGTACTTC.

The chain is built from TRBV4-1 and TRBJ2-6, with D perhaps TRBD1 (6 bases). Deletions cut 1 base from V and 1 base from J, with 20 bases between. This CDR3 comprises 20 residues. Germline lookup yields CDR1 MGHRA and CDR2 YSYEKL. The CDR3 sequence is CASSQGAPGAGVSGANVLTF. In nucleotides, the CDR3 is TGCGCCAGCAGCCAAGGGGCCCCCGGGGCAGGGGTATCTGGGGCCAACGTCCTGACTTTC.

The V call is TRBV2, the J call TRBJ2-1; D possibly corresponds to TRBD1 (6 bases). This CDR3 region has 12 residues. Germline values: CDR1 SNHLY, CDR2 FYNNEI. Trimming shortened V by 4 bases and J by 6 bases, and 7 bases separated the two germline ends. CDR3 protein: CASSGQVNEQFF. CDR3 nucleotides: TGTGCCAGCAGTGGACAGGTCAATGAGCAGTTCTTC.

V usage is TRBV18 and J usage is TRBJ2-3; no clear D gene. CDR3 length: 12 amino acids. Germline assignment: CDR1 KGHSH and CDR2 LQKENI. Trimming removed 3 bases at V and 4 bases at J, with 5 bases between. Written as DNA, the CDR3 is TGTGCCAGCTCACCGACACCAGATACGCAGTATTTT. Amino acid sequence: CASSPTPDTQYF.

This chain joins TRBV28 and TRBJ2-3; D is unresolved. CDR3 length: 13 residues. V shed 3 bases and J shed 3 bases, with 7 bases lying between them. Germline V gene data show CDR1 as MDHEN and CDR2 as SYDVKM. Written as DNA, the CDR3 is TGTGCCAGCAGTTTCCTGAGAACAGATACGCAGTATTTT. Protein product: CASSFLRTDTQYF.

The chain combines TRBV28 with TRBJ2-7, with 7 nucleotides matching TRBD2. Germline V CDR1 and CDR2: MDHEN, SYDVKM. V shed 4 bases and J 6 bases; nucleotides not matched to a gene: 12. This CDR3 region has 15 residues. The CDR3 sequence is CASSSLFAGDSEQYF. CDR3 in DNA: TGTGCCAGCAGTTCCCTCTTTGCGGGAGATTCCGAGCAGTACTTC.

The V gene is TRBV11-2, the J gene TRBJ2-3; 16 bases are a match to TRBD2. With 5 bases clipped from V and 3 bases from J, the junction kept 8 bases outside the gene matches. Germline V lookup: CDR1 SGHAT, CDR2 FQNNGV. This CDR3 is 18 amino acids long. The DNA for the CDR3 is TGTGCCAGCAGCCCTCCGGGACTAGCGGGAGGGAAGACAGATACGCAGTATTTT. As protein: CASSPPGLAGGKTDTQYF.

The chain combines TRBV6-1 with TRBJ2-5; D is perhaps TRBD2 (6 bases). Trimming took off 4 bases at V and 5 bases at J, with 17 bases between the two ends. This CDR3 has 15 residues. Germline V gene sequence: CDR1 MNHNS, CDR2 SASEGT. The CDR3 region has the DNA TGTGCCAGCAGTGTGGCGAATTTGGGAGGTGAGACCCAGTACTTC. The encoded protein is CASSVANLGGETQYF.

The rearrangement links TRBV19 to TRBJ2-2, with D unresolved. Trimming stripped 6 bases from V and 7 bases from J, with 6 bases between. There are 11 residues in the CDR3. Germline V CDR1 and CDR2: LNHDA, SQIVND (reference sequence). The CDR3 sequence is CASSPNGELFF. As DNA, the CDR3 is TGTGCCAGTAGCCCCAACGGGGAGCTGTTTTTT. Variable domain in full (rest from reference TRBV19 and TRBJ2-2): DGGITQSPKYLFRKEGQNVTLSCEQNLNHDAMYWYRQDPGQGLRLIYYSQIVNDFQKGDIAEGYSVSREKKESFPLTVTSAQKNPTAFYLCASSPNGELFFGEGSRLTVL.